This entry lists 8 T cell receptor beta chains sequenced from one sample in a study of cytomegalovirus exposure and HLA in healthy donors. PCR primers comprised 60 Vbeta and 13 Jbeta primers. TCRdb's copy holds only in-frame clones and misses some; the assay was immunoSEQ multiplex PCR. The sample lists about 190,000 clones, 70% to 75% occurring once. The sample taken for sequencing was PBMCs. These receptors all come from a man aged 30 to 45 in good health and CMV-seropositive.

The J gene is TRBJ1-5, the V gene TRBV28, with 8 bases identical to TRBD1. The V gene's germline CDR1 is MDHEN and CDR2 SYDVKM. Germline trimming cut 1 base from V and 2 bases from J; bases unmatched to any gene: 10. This CDR3 contains 18 residues. In DNA, the CDR3 is TGTGCCAGCAGTTTATATTCCCAGGGGGCGTGGGGCAATCAGCCCCAGCATTTT. It translates to CASSLYSQGAWGNQPQHF.

The genes are TRBV7-9 and TRBJ2-3; 9 positions match TRBD1. Per germline, CDR1 SEHNR and CDR2 FQNEAQ (reference sequence). With 5 bases clipped from V and 2 bases from J, the junction kept 11 bases outside the gene matches. The CDR3 is 17 amino acids. This chain's CDR3 is CASSPGTGITNTDTQYF. CDR3 nucleotides: TGTGCCAGCAGCCCAGGGACAGGGATAACCAACACAGATACGCAGTATTTT.

The chain links TRBV15 to TRBJ1-5; 9 nucleotides agree with TRBD1. Germline loops: CDR1 LNHNV, CDR2 YYDKDF (reference sequence). With 0 bases clipped from V and 5 bases from J, the junction kept 11 bases outside the gene matches. The CDR3 sequence is 18 residues long. The CDR3 spells CATSRDLDRGSNDQPQHF. The DNA of the CDR3 is TGTGCCACCAGCAGAGATCTGGACAGGGGATCGAATGATCAGCCCCAGCATTTT.

This clone was detected once. The chain links TRBV6-1 to TRBJ2-2; D unclear. CDR3 length equals 13 residues. The V gene's germline CDR1 is MNHNS and CDR2 SASEGT. The germline V and J ends were trimmed by 7 bases and 6 bases, with 12 bases remaining between them. The CDR3 DNA is TGTGCCAGCACCCCGGTCGAGCCCGGGGAGCTGTTTTTT. Translating gives CASTPVEPGELFF.

The V and J genes are TRBV6-4 and TRBJ2-5, with a weak D call TRBD2 (5 bases). Matching the DNA end better, TRBJ2-7 makes the J call doubtful. Germline V CDR1 and CDR2: MRHNA, SNTAGT. The CDR3 consists of 13 residues. The DNA for the CDR3 is TGTGCCAGCAGTGACTCGACGGGGAGCGAGCAGTACTTC. Its protein product is CASSDSTGSEQYF.

The chain couples TRBV25-1 to TRBJ2-1; D unclear. V gave up 1 base and J gave up 6 bases, with 7 bases separating them. CDR1 and CDR2 from the germline V gene are MGHDK and SYGVNS. CDR3 length: 13 amino acids. The CDR3 reads CASSESLSNEQFF. In DNA form, the CDR3 reads TGTGCCAGCAGTGAATCACTATCCAATGAGCAGTTCTTC.

This clone turned up a few times. V and J are TRBV5-6 and TRBJ2-3, with 8 positions matching TRBD2. The germline gives CDR1 SGHDT, CDR2 YYEEEE. This CDR3 has 17 residues. With 0 bases clipped from V and 0 bases from J, the junction kept 6 bases outside the gene matches. CDR3 nucleotides: TGTGCCAGCAGCTTGGGGGTCCAGCGGGGGAGCACAGATACGCAGTATTTT. Amino acids: CASSLGVQRGSTDTQYF.

The genes are TRBV7-2 and TRBJ1-5; possibly TRBD1 for D (5 bases). Trimming took 0 bases from V and 6 from J, leaving 12 bases between them. From germline, CDR1 is SGHTA and CDR2 FQGNSA. This CDR3 is 15 amino acids long. The CDR3, as DNA: TGTGCCAGCAGCTTAGCGGCAGGGTTGGGTCAGCCCCAGCATTTT. It encodes CASSLAAGLGQPQHF.